Shown below are 19 T cell receptor beta chains from a single sample sequenced in a study of T cells in Graves' hyperthyroidism and ophthalmopathy. The source material, RNA transcripts, was used to amplify TCR beta CDR3 regions. In the first-round RT-PCR of the TCR CDR3, the HTBI primer set was used. TCRdb passed the multiplex PCR reads through MiXCR, listing each CDR3 protein once. The sample lists 280,000 or so distinct CDR3 sequences; roughly 15% were seen once. Sequencing input: blood. The source of these receptors is a woman aged 50 to 65 with Graves' hyperthyroidism that later progressed to Graves' ophthalmopathy.

Many counts were recorded for this clonotype. This chain's CDR3 is CSAREVAVADTQYF. CDR3 DNA sequence: TGCAGTGCTAGAGAGGTAGCGGTGGCAGATACGCAGTATTTT. The chain combines TRBV20-1 with TRBJ2-3; a possible D gene is TRBD2 (6 bases). Deletions cut 0 bases from V and 4 bases from J, with 11 bases between. Germline loops: CDR1 DFQATT, CDR2 SNEGSKA (reference sequence). CDR3 length equals 14 residues.

This clonotype occurred a few times. The V gene is TRBV11-2, the J gene TRBJ2-4; tentative D call: TRBD2 (5 bases). The CDR3 extends over 16 amino acids. V lost 5 bases, J lost 2 bases, and 16 bases lay in between. Looked up from germline, CDR1 is SGHAT and CDR2 is FQNNGV. As DNA, the CDR3 is TGTGCCAGCAGCCCCGGACTCGGGCCGACCAAAAACATTCAGTACTTC. It codes for CASSPGLGPTKNIQYF.

At least ten counts were recorded for this clonotype. The chain recombines TRBV2 with TRBJ1-2; TRBD1 might be the D (6 bases). The germline gives CDR1 SNHLY, CDR2 FYNNEI. The CDR3 loop spans 13 amino acids. The ends were cut back, 2 bases at V and 3 bases at J, with 7 bases in the middle. CDR3: CASSERGYYGYTF. As DNA, the CDR3 is TGTGCCAGCAGTGAAAGGGGGTACTATGGCTACACCTTC.

In its sample, this clonotype was seen many times. V and J are TRBV12-3 or TRBV12-4 and TRBJ2-3; 9 nucleotides line up with TRBD2. V was pared by 5 bases and J by 2 bases, with 8 bases of the junction left unmatched. CDR3 length: 16 residues. CDR3 sequence: CASSLQLAGSTDTQYF. The CDR3 bases are TGTGCCAGCAGTCTTCAGCTAGCGGGATCCACAGATACGCAGTATTTT.

The chain joins TRBV18 to TRBJ1-1, with 7 bases fitting TRBD1. This CDR3 spans 14 amino acids. V gave up 3 bases and J gave up 3 bases; unmatched junction bases: 4. Germline assignment: CDR1 KGHSH and CDR2 LQKENI. The CDR3 DNA reads as TGTGCCAGCTCACCCCAACAGGGGTACACTGAAGCTTTCTTT. It yields the protein CASSPQQGYTEAFF. Using reference TRBV18 and TRBJ1-1 for the parts outside the CDR3, the full variable domain is NAGVMQNPRHLVRRRGQEARLRCSPMKGHSHVYWYRQLPEEGLKFMVYLQKENIIDESGMPKERFSAEFPKEGPSILRIQQVVRGDSAAYFCASSPQQGYTEAFFGQGTRLTVV.

This clonotype was seen repeatedly, ten times or more. The V call is TRBV7-2, the J call TRBJ2-7; D possibly corresponds to TRBD2 (5 bases). The CDR3 runs 14 residues. The germline V gene has CDR1 SGHTA and CDR2 FQGNSA. The ends were cut back, 4 bases at V and 4 bases at J, with 14 bases in the middle. The CDR3 sequence is CASSYTDGIYEQYF. In nucleotides, the CDR3 is TGTGCCAGCAGCTATACGGACGGGATTTACGAGCAGTACTTC.

This clonotype was counted at least ten times. The chain joins TRBV28 to TRBJ2-1, with 8 nucleotides matching TRBD2. V shed 4 bases and J 4 bases; nucleotides not matched to a gene: 15. The CDR3 is made up of 18 amino acids. CDR1 and CDR2 from the germline V gene are MDHEN and SYDVKM. CDR3 nucleotide sequence: TGTGCCAGCAGTTACCCCCCGGGGGGTAGCGGGACTTACAATGAGCAGTTCTTC. Its protein product is CASSYPPGGSGTYNEQFF.

The V call is TRBV15, the J call TRBJ1-4; D unclear. V lost 3 bases and J lost 2, with 10 bases in between. Looked up from germline, CDR1 is LNHNV and CDR2 is YYDKDF (reference sequence). The CDR3 sequence is 15 residues long. The CDR3 loop is CATSRDRATNEKLFF. CDR3 in DNA: TGTGCCACCAGCAGGGACCGGGCCACTAATGAAAAACTGTTTTTT.

This clonotype was recorded many times. V gene TRBV28 combines with J gene TRBJ1-2, with D possibly TRBD1 on 5 matching bases. Trimming removed 6 bases at V and 5 bases at J, with 19 bases between. This CDR3 region has 15 residues. Germline V CDR1 and CDR2: MDHEN, SYDVKM. CDR3 region: CASRESRVELYGYTF. CDR3 bases: TGTGCCAGCAGAGAGTCCAGGGTTGAACTATATGGCTACACCTTC.

In its sample, this clonotype was seen many times. This chain joins TRBV28 and TRBJ1-5; D uncertain. The germline gives CDR1 MDHEN, CDR2 SYDVKM. Trimming removed 2 bases from V and 7 bases from J, with 3 bases in between. This CDR3 has 11 residues. The CDR3 bases are TGTGCCAGCAGTTTACACCAGCCCCAGCATTTT. Translated, it gives CASSLHQPQHF.

This clonotype was picked up many times. V is TRBV6-1 and J is TRBJ1-1; no reliable D call. Trimming shortened V by 6 bases and J by 11 bases, and 22 bases separated the two germline ends. Germline assignment: CDR1 MNHNS and CDR2 SASEGT. The CDR3 extends over 14 amino acids. The CDR3 bases are TGTGCCAGCAGCCCCACTGACTCAAAAAGGCAGGCTTTCTTT. Its translation is CASSPTDSKRQAFF.

In its sample, this clonotype was seen a few times. The chain carries TRBV9 and TRBJ2-7; 8 nucleotides match TRBD2. The CDR3 has 17 residues. CDR1 is SGDLS and CDR2 is YYNGEE in the germline V gene. V lost 0 bases and J lost 6; bases outside the gene matches: 14. The DNA for the CDR3 is TGTGCCAGCAGCGTAGCTATTCAAGCGGGAGTGGCAATCGAGCAGTACTTC. It translates to CASSVAIQAGVAIEQYF.

In this sample, this clonotype turned up many times. The CDR3 loop is CASSLRESYEQYF. The CDR3, as DNA: TGCGCCAGCAGCCTTAGGGAGTCCTACGAGCAGTACTTC. This sequence joins TRBV4-1 and TRBJ2-7; D perhaps matches TRBD2 (5 bases). The CDR3 totals 13 residues. Germline loops: CDR1 MGHRA, CDR2 YSYEKL. Trimming removed 4 bases from V and 1 base from J, with 8 bases in between.

This clonotype showed up many times. V usage is TRBV20-1 and J usage is TRBJ2-1, with 8 positions matching TRBD2. Unmatched junction bases numbered 14, after V lost 0 bases and J lost 10 bases. The CDR3 totals 16 residues. Germline V gives CDR1 DFQATT, CDR2 SNEGSKA (reference sequence). CDR3 amino acids: CSARDSGVSGGEEQFF. CDR3 nucleotide sequence: TGCAGTGCTAGAGACTCCGGGGTGTCGGGAGGGGAGGAGCAGTTCTTC.

This clonotype was counted ten times or more. The rearrangement links TRBV27 to TRBJ2-1; no reliable D call. Germline V gives CDR1 MNHEY, CDR2 SMNVEV (reference sequence). There are 16 residues in the CDR3. Trimming pared 3 bases from V and 3 bases from J, leaving 15 bases between. The DNA of the CDR3 is TGTGCCAGCAGTTTCGATAGGTCGGGCATCTACAATGAGCAGTTCTTC. Translated, it gives CASSFDRSGIYNEQFF.

This clonotype was seen a handful of times. V gene TRBV10-1 combines with J gene TRBJ2-1; 9 bases match TRBD2. The CDR3 extends over 16 amino acids. V was pared by 6 bases and J by 10 bases, with 16 bases of the junction left unmatched. CDR1 and CDR2 (germline): WNHNN, SYGVQD (reference sequence). The CDR3 nucleotides are TGCGCCAGCAGAAGGCTAGCGGGAAGATGGCCCATCGAGCAGTTCTTC. Its protein product is CASRRLAGRWPIEQFF.

This chain uses TRBV7-9 with TRBJ1-2; D possibly corresponds to TRBD1 (5 bases). V lost 5 bases and J lost 4, with 11 bases in between. CDR1 is SEHNR and CDR2 is FQNEAQ in the germline V gene (reference sequence). The CDR3 sequence is 13 residues long. DNA for the CDR3: TGTGCCAGCAGCCCCGGGGGATTCTATGGCTACACCTTC. Translation gives CASSPGGFYGYTF.

This clonotype appeared many times. The rearrangement links TRBV7-3 to TRBJ2-1; 10 nucleotides align to TRBD2. Trimming at V came to 5 bases and at J to 12 bases, leaving 10 bases not matched to a gene. CDR3 length equals 14 residues. The germline V gene has CDR1 SGHTA and CDR2 FQGTGA. The CDR3 DNA follows: TGTGCCAGCAGCCTCTGGACTAGCGGAGGGGTGCAGTTCTTC. Translation: CASSLWTSGGVQFF.

This clonotype was counted ten times or more. J is TRBJ2-2 and V is TRBV7-6; 7 nucleotides match TRBD2. J gave up 3 bases and V 4 bases, and 5 bases lay outside the gene matches. The germline gives CDR1 SGHVS, CDR2 FNYEAQ. The CDR3 length is 15 residues. The CDR3 protein is CASSWVAGYTGELFF. For the CDR3, the DNA is TGTGCCAGCAGCTGGGTAGCGGGTTACACCGGGGAGCTGTTTTTT.